This T cell receptor (beta chain) was identified in a study of shared T cell receptors in the human thymus. Sequenced by immunoSEQ multiplex PCR; TCRdb stores in-frame clones only, minus some. The top ten hold approximately 0.02% of the sample, which has hundreds of thousands of clones, about 95% seen once. Sequenced sample: thymocytes. This receptor was taken from a human donor.

This CDR3 reads CATRIIPPGQGIESNTGELFF. The CDR3 bases are TGTGCCACCCGGATCATCCCGCCGGGACAGGGCATCGAATCTAACACCGGGGAGCTGTTTTTT. V usage is TRBV19 and J usage is TRBJ2-2, with TRBD1 matching 9 bases. The junction had 26 bases not matched to a gene; V was cut back by 10 bases and J by 2 bases. CDR1 and CDR2 from the germline V gene are LNHDA and SQIVND (reference sequence). The CDR3 sequence is 21 residues long.